Described below is a single T cell receptor beta chain sequence and its context. Its specific antigen is unknown. Base qualities are not provided; no much larger clone lies one nucleotide away. The TCR beta CDR3 regions were amplified from RNA transcripts. The TCR CDR3 was subjected to a first round of RT-PCR using the HTBI primer set and the Qiagen OneStep RT-PCR kit. The libraries were constructed in a second round of multiplex PCR and then size-selected and purified. Paired-end sequencing of the libraries was performed with 100 bp reads on an Illumina HiSeq2000. As for how the authors treated the data: SOAPnuke was used to process the raw data, with reads discarded if the reads contained adapters or uncalled bases, had a mean Phred below 15, or lacked an exact constant-primer or identifier match. COPE v1.2.5 was used to merge the high-quality paired reads, and each unique nucleotide sequence was defined as a clonotype. MiTCR v1.1 was used to align the clonotypes against IMGT TRBV, TRBD and TRBJ reference segments. Analysis was restricted to V-J combinations with a frequency above 0.0001, which covered 99% to 99.2% of repertoires. A TCS score was defined as the ratio between F50 (clonal expansion) and ExV (chaos), using BLOSUM62-based TCRdist between CDR3 peptides within each V-J. Welch's t-statistics and random forest reduced some 510 V-J features to roughly 13, which were used in a naive Bayes classifier (R e1071). TCRdb reanalyzed the raw reads on its own, using fastp at Q25 for trimming and MiXCR for clone calling, and kept in-frame beta chains. Rows are unified per CDR3 protein, each entry keeping the most common DNA and genes. These V and J calls rely on TCRdb rather than the paper's analysis. In this sample the table shows about half a million distinct CDR3 sequences, more than 15% of which occur a single time. The biggest ten clones account for around 28% of the sample.

This sample stems from a study of T cells in Graves' hyperthyroidism and ophthalmopathy (dated by TCRdb to 2018 to 2020). Notes on the research overall: Peripheral blood samples were taken at the time of initial diagnosis, prior to any treatment. A discovery cohort of about 95 patients, roughly 43 with Graves' ophthalmopathy and 55 to 60 with stable Graves' hyperthyroidism, was used to find distinguishing TCR V-J signatures. Whether ophthalmopathy could be predicted prospectively was tested in an independent validation cohort made up of roughly 19 hyperthyroidism patients plus 17 patients who later progressed to ophthalmopathy. For training and testing, the approximately 92 patients in the discovery cohort were randomly divided in a 7:3 ratio. In about 6 Graves' hyperthyroidism patients, the study also compared T-cell repertoires from thyroid tissue with T-cell repertoires from blood. Following sampling, methimazole starting at 30 mg daily was given to hyperthyroidism patients, and high-dose intravenous methylprednisolone was given to ophthalmopathy patients. According to the paper, TCR Vbeta CDR3 sequencing was carried out on some 130 peripheral blood samples, which came from under 50 ophthalmopathy, approximately 78 hyperthyroidism and roughly 17 progressor patients. What the study reported, not specific to this receptor: In validation, the model predicted progression to ophthalmopathy a median of approximately 6.6 months before onset, with around 70% sensitivity and about 72% specificity. No statistical method was used to fix the sample size in advance, and group allocation was not hidden from the investigators. Most expanded thyroid clonotypes (frequency above 0.001) were also found in blood, which suggests that blood repertoires may mirror thyroid immune responses. In cross-validation, a model built on a 13 V-J signature told ophthalmopathy apart from stable hyperthyroidism with less than 90% sensitivity and roughly 83% specificity, and in testing the same model reached 80%/75%.

Ophthalmopathy patients had moderately to severely active disease, with a Clinical Activity Score of 3 or more, a NOSPECS grade of 4 or more, and a disease duration of less than 3 months. The study excluded patients with uncontrolled infections, other autoimmune diseases, pregnancy or lactation. Diagnoses were based on clinical symptoms, serum thyroxine and TRAb, thyroid ultrasound and orbital computed tomography. Ficoll-Paque density gradient centrifugation was used to isolate PBMCs from around 10 ml of fresh peripheral blood. Total RNA was extracted using Trizol reagent, and RNA quality was assessed on an Agilent 2100 Bioanalyzer. The sample taken for sequencing was blood. The TCR originated in a woman between 25 and 40 years old with Graves' ophthalmopathy.

The CDR3 amino acid sequence is: CASSPGTSADTQYF. The sequenced DNA is TGTGCCAGCAGCCCCGGGACTAGCGCAGATACGCAGTATTTT. The chain is assembled from TRBV7-9 and TRBJ2-3, with 10 junctional bases fitting TRBD2. The CDR1 and CDR2 encoded by the germline V gene (reference sequence) are SEHNR and FQNEAQ. The CDR3 spans 14 residues, from the cysteine through the phenylalanine. Here the CDR3 DNA is all that survives: 42 bases in frame from base 1. V is pruned by 5 bases and J by 4 bases, leaving 3 bases of the junction without a gene match.